The entry below describes one TCR beta chain. Clones were sequenced by immunoSEQ multiplex PCR, and TCRdb holds only the in-frame ones, with some missing. The sample yields some 90,000 clones, around 80% seen once. The data were taken from a study of PD-1 blockade in classical Hodgkin lymphoma. Trimming removed 5 bases at V and 9 bases at J, with 26 bases between. CDR3 length equals 18 residues. Time point reported: cycle 4 day 1 (C4D1), after around six weeks of nivolumab. All trial patients relapsed after autologous stem cell transplantation. The chain carries TRBV6-7 and TRBJ1-6, with TRBD1 as a possible D gene (5 bases). TRBV6-7 is assigned to the ORF class and has an uncertain function. This specimen was peripheral blood mononuclear cells (PBMCs), taken before the fourth cycle of nivolumab. This TCR came from a human donor with classical Hodgkin lymphoma. The CDR3 region has the DNA TGTGCCAGCAGTAGATACCGGGACCAGTTCATCCCCGCTTCACCCCTCCACTTT. It specifies CASSRYRDQFIPASPLHF.